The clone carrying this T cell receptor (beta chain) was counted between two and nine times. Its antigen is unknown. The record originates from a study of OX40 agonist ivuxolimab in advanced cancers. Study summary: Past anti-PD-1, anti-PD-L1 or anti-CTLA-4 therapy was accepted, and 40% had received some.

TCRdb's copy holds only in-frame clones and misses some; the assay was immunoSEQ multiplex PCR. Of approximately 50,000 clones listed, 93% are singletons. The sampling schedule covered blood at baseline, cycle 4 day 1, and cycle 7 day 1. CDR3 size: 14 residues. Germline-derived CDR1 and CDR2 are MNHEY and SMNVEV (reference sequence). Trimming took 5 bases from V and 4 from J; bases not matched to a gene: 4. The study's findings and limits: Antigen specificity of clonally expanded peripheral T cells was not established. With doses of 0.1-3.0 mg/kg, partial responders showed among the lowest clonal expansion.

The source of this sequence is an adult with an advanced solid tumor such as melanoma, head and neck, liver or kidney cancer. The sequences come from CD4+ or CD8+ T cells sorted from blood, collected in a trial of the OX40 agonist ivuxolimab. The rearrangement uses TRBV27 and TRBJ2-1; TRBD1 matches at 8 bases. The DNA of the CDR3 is TGTGCCAGCAGTGCCGGGACAGGTTACAATGAGCAGTTCTTC. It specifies CASSAGTGYNEQFF.